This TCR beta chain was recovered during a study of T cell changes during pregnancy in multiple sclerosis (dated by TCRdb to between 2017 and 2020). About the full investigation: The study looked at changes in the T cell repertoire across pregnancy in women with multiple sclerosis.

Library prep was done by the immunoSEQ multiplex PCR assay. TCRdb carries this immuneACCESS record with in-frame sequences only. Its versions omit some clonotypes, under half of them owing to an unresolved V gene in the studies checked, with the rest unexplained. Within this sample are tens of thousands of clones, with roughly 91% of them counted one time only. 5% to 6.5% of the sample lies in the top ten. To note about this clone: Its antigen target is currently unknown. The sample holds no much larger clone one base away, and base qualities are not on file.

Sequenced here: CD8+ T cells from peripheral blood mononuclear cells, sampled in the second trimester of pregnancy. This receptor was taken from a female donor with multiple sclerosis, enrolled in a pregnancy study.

The CDR3 region has the sequence CASSPPDRGMLDTQYF. Read as DNA, the sequence is TGTGCCAGCAGCCCCCCGGACAGGGGGATGTTAGATACGCAGTATTTT. The sequence links TRBV7-9 to TRBJ2-3, with 10 central nucleotides matching TRBD1. Clipping removes 5 bases from V and 5 bases from J, with 10 as the unmatched junction base count. The CDR3, from cysteine to phenylalanine, totals 16 residues. Only the CDR3 DNA stays, 48 bases, in frame from base 1. For CDR1 and CDR2, the germline V gene (reference sequence) lists SEHNR and FQNEAQ.